This passage covers 25 T cell receptor beta chains from one sample sequenced in a study of blood T cell repertoires in COVID-19. Assay used: immunoSEQ multiplex PCR; TCRdb lists only in-frame clones, some missing. The sample yields about 220,000 clones, roughly 83% seen once. The source material was PBMCs or T cells enriched from blood (not recorded which). Receptor source: a woman aged 40 to 50 with acute COVID-19.

V is TRBV30 and J is TRBJ1-2, with D possibly being TRBD1 (6 bases). This CDR3 comprises 15 residues. Trimming cost V 0 bases and J 0 bases, with 11 bases left between them. CDR1 is GTSNPN, CDR2 SVGIG, per germline (reference sequence). In nucleotides, the CDR3 is TGTGCCTGGAGTGTACAGGGCAGCGCTAACTATGGCTACACCTTC. This gives the protein CAWSVQGSANYGYTF.

The V call is TRBV10-3, the J call TRBJ1-6; a weak D match, TRBD1 (5 bases). This CDR3 has 17 amino acids. From germline, CDR1 is ENHRY and CDR2 SYGVKD. V was clipped by 3 bases and J by 3 bases, with 15 bases between them. The CDR3 bases are TGTGCCATCAGTGACCCTCCGGACACGGGCTATAATTCACCCCTCCACTTT. Translating it yields CAISDPPDTGYNSPLHF.

The CDR3 DNA sequence: TGTGCCAGCAGGACAGCCAATTCACCCCTCCACTTT. This codes for CASRTANSPLHF. J is TRBJ1-6 and V is TRBV28, with D tentatively TRBD1 (5 bases). Germline assignment: CDR1 MDHEN and CDR2 SYDVKM. The ends were cut back, 6 bases at V and 7 bases at J, with 7 bases in the middle. The CDR3 is 12 residues long.

The CDR3 here is CASRRTAGGAYEQYF. DNA of the CDR3: TGTGCCAGCCGCCGGACCGCAGGGGGCGCATACGAGCAGTACTTC. This rearrangement joins TRBV6-2 or TRBV6-3 to TRBJ2-7; 8 nucleotides agree with TRBD1. After removal of 8 bases from V and 4 bases from J, the junction contained 13 bases not matched to a gene. Germline V gene data show CDR1 as MNHEY and CDR2 as SVGEGT. The CDR3 is made up of 15 amino acids.

The chain couples TRBV5-6 to TRBJ2-3; 8 bases fit TRBD2. This CDR3 spans 15 amino acids. Germline values: CDR1 SGHDT, CDR2 YYEEEE. The junction had 5 bases not matched to a gene; V was cut back by 2 bases and J by 3 bases. CDR3 DNA sequence: TGTGCCAGCAGCTTTGGCTTAGCGGGGACAGATACGCAGTATTTT. Amino acid sequence: CASSFGLAGTDTQYF.

V is TRBV7-3 and J is TRBJ1-1; D might be TRBD1 (5 bases). Per germline, CDR1 SGHTA and CDR2 FQGTGA. Trimming removed 5 bases at V and 5 bases at J, with 12 bases between. CDR3 length equals 13 residues. The CDR3 bases are TGTGCCAGCAGCCCTCAGGGAAATACTGAAGCTTTCTTT. Translating it yields CASSPQGNTEAFF.

The chain carries TRBV4-3 and TRBJ1-2; D is uncertain. From germline, CDR1 is LGHNA and CDR2 YSLEER. V gave up 0 bases and J gave up 5 bases, with 10 bases separating them. The CDR3 contains 14 residues. This chain's CDR3 is CASSQDLQLYGYTF. The CDR3 bases are TGCGCCAGCAGCCAAGATCTGCAGTTGTATGGCTACACCTTC.

The chain couples TRBV28 to TRBJ1-5; no reliable D call. This CDR3 has 15 amino acids. Germline CDR1 MDHEN, CDR2 SYDVKM. V lost 2 bases, J lost 9 bases, and 17 bases lay in between. This CDR3 reads CASSLEPSSSRPQHF. CDR3 coding DNA: TGTGCCAGCAGTTTAGAACCCTCGTCTTCGAGGCCCCAGCATTTT.

This chain joins TRBV5-1 and TRBJ1-5, with D perhaps TRBD1 (5 bases). V was pared by 3 bases and J by 0 bases, with 7 bases between. The length of the CDR3 is 14 residues. Germline V gives CDR1 SGHRS, CDR2 YFSETQ. CDR3 residues: CASSWGYSNQPQHF. The CDR3, as DNA: TGCGCCAGCAGCTGGGGCTATAGCAATCAGCCCCAGCATTTT.

The chain is built from TRBV5-6 and TRBJ1-2; 9 bases line up with TRBD1. The CDR3 extends over 17 amino acids. V lost 1 base to trimming and J lost 2 bases; unmatched junction nucleotides: 9. Per germline, CDR1 SGHDT and CDR2 YYEEEE. The CDR3 here is CASSLFAGTGINYGYTF. CDR3 nucleotides: TGTGCCAGCAGCTTGTTTGCTGGGACAGGGATAAACTATGGCTACACCTTC.

The V gene is TRBV3-1 (or the pseudogene TRBV3-2), the J gene TRBJ1-2; D unclear. The CDR3 is 15 amino acids. Germline V gene lookup returns CDR1 LGHDT and CDR2 YNNKEL (reference sequence). The V end lost 1 base, the J end lost 0 bases, and 9 bases lay between the germline ends. The CDR3 DNA follows: TGTGCCAGCAGCCAAGGTCAGGTACCTAACTATGGCTACACCTTC. Its protein product is CASSQGQVPNYGYTF.

Notes on this clone: The same CDR3 also results from other DNA sequences found in this sample. The rearrangement links TRBV7-3 to TRBJ2-5, with 8 bases matching TRBD1. Germline V CDR1 and CDR2: SGHTA, FQGTGA. Trimming at V came to 2 bases and at J to 4 bases, leaving 3 bases not matched to a gene. This CDR3 contains 14 residues. The CDR3 is CASSLSGGRETQYF. In DNA form, the CDR3 reads TGTGCCAGCAGCTTATCAGGGGGCCGAGAGACCCAGTACTTC.

The chain employs TRBV10-2 and TRBJ2-5; 12 bases are shared with TRBD2. The CDR3 totals 17 residues. Germline V gene data show CDR1 as WSHSY and CDR2 as SAAADI. V lost 6 bases and J lost 5; bases outside the gene matches: 13. The CDR3 nucleotides read TGCGCCAGCAGCTCACTCAGGACTAGCGGGGACTCGGAGACCCAGTACTTC. Translated, it gives CASSSLRTSGDSETQYF.

In regard to this clone: This sample includes further DNA sequences coding for the same CDR3. V and J are TRBV5-6 and TRBJ2-7; D call uncertain. Trimming left V 3 bases short and J 0 bases short, with 4 bases between. The CDR3 is 12 amino acids. Germline V lookup: CDR1 SGHDT, CDR2 YYEEEE. The CDR3 reads CASSSSSYEQYF. DNA of the CDR3: TGTGCCAGCAGCTCGTCCTCCTACGAGCAGTACTTC.

J is TRBJ2-1 and V is TRBV9, with 8 bases matching TRBD2. The V gene's germline CDR1 is SGDLS and CDR2 YYNGEE. This CDR3 comprises 16 residues. V lost 0 bases and J lost 3; bases outside the gene matches: 5. CDR3 coding DNA: TGTGCCAGCAGCGTAGGTAGCGGGGATTTCTACAATGAGCAGTTCTTC. It encodes CASSVGSGDFYNEQFF.

The chain couples TRBV3-1 (or the pseudogene TRBV3-2) to TRBJ2-7; the D is unclear. CDR3 length: 11 amino acids. The V gene lost 4 bases and the J gene lost 4 bases, with 5 bases spanning the gap. Germline assignment: CDR1 LGHDT and CDR2 YNNKEL (reference sequence). The CDR3 DNA follows: TGTGCCAGCAGCCGCGGATACGAGCAGTACTTC. Residues: CASSRGYEQYF.

The rearrangement joins TRBV29-1 to TRBJ1-4; 9 positions agree with TRBD1. Losses at the gene ends were 6 bases for V and 3 bases for J; bases not matched to a gene: 5. The CDR3 has 14 residues. The V gene's germline CDR1 is SQVTM and CDR2 ANQGSEA. The DNA of the CDR3 is TGCAGCGTGGGACAGGGTAACCCTAATGAAAAACTGTTTTTT. Protein sequence: CSVGQGNPNEKLFF.

The gene calls are TRBV2 and TRBJ2-5; D is uncertain. Deletions cut 6 bases from V and 0 bases from J, with 5 bases between. The CDR3 has 12 residues. Germline V gives CDR1 SNHLY, CDR2 FYNNEI. The CDR3 is CASREYQETQYF. The DNA of the CDR3 is TGTGCCAGCAGAGAGTACCAAGAGACCCAGTACTTC.

The rearrangement links TRBV11-2 to TRBJ2-5, with 7 positions matching TRBD2. V lost 5 bases to trimming and J lost 5 bases; unmatched junction nucleotides: 8. The V gene's germline CDR1 is SGHAT and CDR2 FQNNGV. The CDR3 extends over 14 amino acids. DNA of the CDR3: TGTGCCAGCAGCCTGCGCGGGAGTTCGGAGACCCAGTACTTC. Residues: CASSLRGSSETQYF.

V usage is TRBV5-1 and J usage is TRBJ2-7; possible D gene TRBD1, 5 bases. This CDR3 has 12 amino acids. Per the germline V gene, CDR1 is SGHRS and CDR2 is YFSETQ. V was clipped by 5 bases and J by 2 bases, with 8 bases between them. The CDR3 region is CASSTGPYEQYF. The CDR3 DNA reads as TGCGCCAGCAGTACAGGTCCCTACGAGCAGTACTTC.

The rearrangement uses TRBV9 and TRBJ2-7; D not resolved. The CDR3 length is 15 residues. Germline-derived CDR1 and CDR2 are SGDLS and YYNGEE. Trimming took off 4 bases at V and 2 bases at J, with 16 bases between the two ends. The DNA of the CDR3 is TGTGCCAGCAGCCCCAGTTGGCAGGTCACCTACGAGCAGTACTTC. Translated, it gives CASSPSWQVTYEQYF.

The chain is built from TRBV7-2 and TRBJ1-1; TRBD1 might be the D (6 bases). The CDR3 has 16 residues. The V gene's germline CDR1 is SGHTA and CDR2 FQGNSA. V lost 0 bases, J lost 4 bases, and 15 bases lay in between. CDR3 region: CASSLAQGWGPTEAFF. CDR3 coding DNA: TGTGCCAGCAGCTTAGCCCAGGGCTGGGGGCCCACTGAAGCTTTCTTT.

The chain links TRBV6-1 to TRBJ2-7, with D possibly being TRBD2 (5 bases). The CDR3 loop spans 14 amino acids. Germline CDR1 and CDR2: MNHNS and SASEGT. Trimming cost V 2 bases and J 7 bases, with 15 bases left between them. CDR3 loop: CASSEPRGFGEQYF. CDR3 nucleotides: TGTGCCAGCAGTGAACCTCGGGGTTTTGGGGAGCAGTACTTC.

Comment on this clone: A much larger clone differs by one base, so this may be a read error. This chain connects TRBV4-2 to TRBJ2-7, with D tentatively TRBD1 (6 bases). V gave up 1 base and J gave up 1 base, with 11 bases separating them. The CDR3 covers 15 residues. Germline CDR1 LGHNA, CDR2 YNFKEQ. The DNA for the CDR3 is TGTGCCAGCAGCCAAGCCTCAGGGACATCCTACGAGCAGTACTTC. It specifies CASSQASGTSYEQYF.

The gene calls are TRBV4-2 and TRBJ2-5; D possibly corresponds to TRBD2 (6 bases). CDR1 LGHNA and CDR2 YNFKEQ come from the germline V gene. The CDR3 spans 15 residues. V lost 5 bases, J lost 0 bases, and 13 bases lay in between. The DNA of the CDR3 is TGTGCCAGCAGCTACCAGGGCGGGGACCAAGAGACCCAGTACTTC. Translation: CASSYQGGDQETQYF.